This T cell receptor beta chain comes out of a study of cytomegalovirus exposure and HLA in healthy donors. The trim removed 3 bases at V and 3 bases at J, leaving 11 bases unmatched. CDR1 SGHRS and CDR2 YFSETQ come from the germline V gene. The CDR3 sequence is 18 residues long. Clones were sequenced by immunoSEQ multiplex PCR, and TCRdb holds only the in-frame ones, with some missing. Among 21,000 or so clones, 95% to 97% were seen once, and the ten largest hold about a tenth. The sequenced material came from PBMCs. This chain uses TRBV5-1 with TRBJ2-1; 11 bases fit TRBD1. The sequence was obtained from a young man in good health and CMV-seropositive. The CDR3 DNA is TGCGCCAGCAGCTACTTCGGGCCCGGGACAGGGGGCTACAATGAGCAGTTCTTC. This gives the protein CASSYFGPGTGGYNEQFF.